Listed below are T cell receptor beta chains from one sample, sequenced in a study of response to subunit inactivated influenza vaccine. TCRdb recomputed calls from the RT-PCR reads with MiXCR, one row per CDR3 protein. The sample lists roughly 170,000 distinct CDR3 sequences, 7.5% to 10% occurring once. The sample here was non-naive T cells sorted from PBMCs, taken on the day of vaccination. These receptors came from a man aged 50 or older who received an inactivated influenza vaccine. CDR3s include the opening cysteine and the closing phenylalanine or tryptophan. Size is stated for part of the rows, as once, few or many counts, or as a class when the clone is expanded.

j_gene,v_gene,abundance,CDR3aa
TRBJ1-1,TRBV15,NA,CATSRDLQNTEAFF
TRBJ1-6,TRBV4-1,few,CASSLLSGGARRNSPLHF
TRBJ2-3,TRBV6-2/TRBV6-3,few,CASSEGQGSTDTQYF
TRBJ2-1,TRBV9,few,CASSAGPDNEQFF
TRBJ2-5,TRBV7-9,many,CASSLYQETQYF
TRBJ2-5,TRBV27,few,CASSSGLGRETQYF
TRBJ2-5,TRBV7-2,few,CASSLGLGTETQYF
TRBJ2-4,TRBV28,few,CASRGGGVKNIQYF
TRBJ2-6,TRBV5-1,many,CASSLDGSGANVLTF
TRBJ2-2,TRBV2,many,CASRGLAANTGELFF
TRBJ2-1,TRBV5-1,NA,CASSSLGGDEQFF
TRBJ1-2,TRBV7-4,few,CASSFVPTRSGVSNYGYTF
TRBJ2-1,TRBV11-2,few,CASSLVGTSGGRYNEQFF
TRBJ2-2,TRBV20-1,few,CSARDTRTNTGELFF
TRBJ2-7,TRBV4-1,many,CASSQAAGVMDEQYF
TRBJ2-7,TRBV15,NA,CATSSPTGVDEQYF
TRBJ1-5,TRBV20-1,few,CSATTGVDQPQHF
TRBJ2-3,TRBV3-1,NA,CASTKDWDASGASSNTQYF
TRBJ2-6,TRBV29-1,NA,CSYSNQISGANVLTF
TRBJ1-2,TRBV5-6,many,CASSRRTLIYGYTF
TRBJ2-1,TRBV24-1,many,CATSAAGGNEQFF
TRBJ2-2,TRBV4-3,few,CASSQENGVGELFF
TRBJ2-7,TRBV7-9,NA,CASRGVRDITYEQYF
TRBJ2-2,TRBV18,NA,CASSPTVPDTGELFF
TRBJ2-3,TRBV4-3,many,CASSPITGDLGTDTQYF
TRBJ2-1,TRBV7-9,few,CASTIAGVVDEQFF
TRBJ2-3,TRBV5-5,NA,CASSPLSTDTQYF
TRBJ1-1,TRBV4-3,NA,CASSHQDRGRGAFF
TRBJ2-7,TRBV20-1,many,CSASRAPGLASYEQYF
TRBJ2-1,TRBV6-5,few,CASSYPGQGHNEQFF
TRBJ2-7,TRBV5-5,few,CASSARDSGPYEQYF
TRBJ2-1,TRBV5-1,few,CASSLAGDRGGEQFF
TRBJ1-1,TRBV27,many,CASKSGAMNTEAFF
TRBJ1-1,TRBV5-1,NA,CASRWGEMNTEAFF
TRBJ1-3,TRBV12-3/TRBV12-4,NA,CASTPTGGNTIYF
TRBJ2-3,TRBV30,NA,CAWSQWGSDTQYF
TRBJ2-1,TRBV20-1,many,CSTTSPGTNEQFF
TRBJ1-6,TRBV4-3,NA,CASSQVDYREYGSPLHF